This T cell receptor (beta chain) was sequenced in a study of PD-1 blockade in classical Hodgkin lymphoma. Germline CDR1 reads MNHNS; CDR2 reads SASEGT. V shed 6 bases and J 6 bases; nucleotides not matched to a gene: 7. This CDR3 region has 14 residues. A single count supports this clone. In every patient, relapse followed autologous stem cell transplantation, while exposure to brentuximab vedotin differed. Profiling relied on immunoSEQ multiplex PCR, and the TCRdb table lists in-frame clones only, not all of them. The repertoire holds about 23,000 clones, with roughly two thirds as singletons. This chain joins TRBV6-1 and TRBJ2-7, with 11 bases matching TRBD2. This TCR derives from a human donor with classical Hodgkin lymphoma. The sample in question was peripheral blood mononuclear cells (PBMCs), obtained at baseline. CDR3: CASSLDTSGSEQYF. Here the CDR3 DNA reads TGTGCCAGCAGCCTAGACACTAGCGGGAGCGAGCAGTACTTC.